This T cell receptor beta chain comes out of a study of T cell responses to AZD1222 COVID-19 vaccine. This clone was found a few times. The target antigen is unknown. Study-wide results and caveats: The study sampled repertoires only after the peak T cell response.

Libraries were prepared by immunoSEQ multiplex PCR; TCRdb keeps only in-frame clonotypes and omits some of them. Of about 70,000 clones listed, 85% were seen once; the top ten hold roughly 22%. This CDR3 is 13 amino acids long. V lost 6 bases and J 2 bases, leaving 9 bases between the germline ends. This chain joins TRBV12-3 or TRBV12-4 and TRBJ2-3; tentatively, D is TRBD1 (5 bases). The material sequenced was peripheral blood, taken on day 0 of AZD1222 vaccination. The origin of this receptor is an adult in good health. CDR3 sequence reads: CASRQEITDTQYF. CDR3 DNA sequence: TGTGCCAGCAGACAGGAGATCACAGATACGCAGTATTTT.